This TCR beta chain was observed in a study of neurological immune-mediated disorders. The time point denotes: longitudinal time-point 1 (baseline). Trimming cost V 3 bases and J 1 base; bases outside gene matches: 4. This CDR3 is built from 16 residues. This clonotype was counted many times. From the 5' RACE reads, TCRdb called clonotypes with MiXCR, one entry per CDR3 protein. The sample lists 71,000 or so distinct CDR3 sequences; roughly 15% were seen once. The chain combines TRBV12-3 or TRBV12-4 with TRBJ2-3; 10 nucleotides agree with TRBD2. Material: PBMCs. This clonotype was sampled from a female donor with HTLV-1-associated myelopathy (HAM/TSP). The CDR3 DNA reads as TGTGCCAGCAGTTTTGCGAGCGGGGGGGGCACAGATACGCAGTATTTT. This encodes CASSFASGGGTDTQYF.